These 28 T cell receptor beta chains originate from one sample sequenced in a study of T cell responses to AZD1222 COVID-19 vaccine. This table comes from immunoSEQ multiplex PCR, and its TCRdb copy is limited to in-frame clones, with some not included. The sample lists 65,000 to 75,000 clones, 88% occurring once. Source: peripheral blood, taken 28 days after the second dose of the MenACWY control vaccine. The receptors derive from an adult who received the MenACWY meningococcal vaccine as a control.

This clone was picked up a small number of times. The chain recombines TRBV28 with TRBJ2-7; D is possibly TRBD1 (5 bases). Germline V gene data show CDR1 as MDHEN and CDR2 as SYDVKM. The CDR3 loop spans 14 amino acids. V gave up 7 bases and J gave up 0 bases, with 13 bases separating them. The CDR3 DNA sequence: TGTGCCAGCAAGGTTTACAGGAACTCCTACGAGCAGTACTTC. This translates into CASKVYRNSYEQYF.

This chain uses TRBV28 with TRBJ2-7; no reliable D call. CDR3 length: 12 amino acids. With 1 base removed from V and 4 bases from J, the gap between germline ends came to 5 bases. Per germline, CDR1 MDHEN and CDR2 SYDVKM. The CDR3 nucleotides read TGTGCCAGCAGTTTATACAATTACGAGCAGTACTTC. Translation gives CASSLYNYEQYF.

The chain couples TRBV30 to TRBJ1-4; no clear D. Germline assignment: CDR1 GTSNPN and CDR2 SVGIG (reference sequence). Trimming stripped 0 bases from V and 9 bases from J, with 5 bases between. The CDR3 covers 11 residues. CDR3 nucleotide sequence: TGTGCCTGGAGTGTGAGCAAAAAACTGTTTTTT. Translated, it gives CAWSVSKKLFF. The full variable domain, rest sourced from reference TRBV30 and TRBJ1-4, is SQTIHQWPATLVQPVGSPLSLECTVEGTSNPNLYWYRQAAGRGLQLLFYSVGIGQISSEVPQNLSASRPQDRQFILSSKKLLLSDSGFYLCAWSVSKKLFFGSGTQLSVL.

The rearrangement uses TRBV4-3 and TRBJ2-2, with TRBD2 as a possible D gene (6 bases). V was trimmed by 3 bases and J by 6 bases, leaving 17 bases between them. CDR1 is LGHNA, CDR2 YSLEER, per germline. The CDR3 is made up of 16 amino acids. This CDR3 is CASSQVGGTKAGELFF. In nucleotides, the CDR3 is TGCGCCAGCAGCCAGGTTGGAGGGACCAAGGCCGGGGAGCTGTTTTTT.

The V gene is TRBV5-6, the J gene TRBJ2-7; TRBD2 is a possible D gene (5 bases). Trimming removed 3 bases at V and 5 bases at J, with 12 bases between. CDR1 is SGHDT, CDR2 YYEEEE, per germline. The CDR3 loop spans 13 amino acids. Here the CDR3 DNA reads TGTGCCAGCAGCTATGGACCCGGGGACGAGCAGTACTTC. This sequence encodes CASSYGPGDEQYF. Combining the CDR3 with reference TRBV5-6 and TRBJ2-7 gives the whole variable domain DAGVTQSPTHLIKTRGQQVTLRCSPKSGHDTVSWYQQALGQGPQFIFQYYEEEERQRGNFPDRFSGHQFPNYSSELNVNALLLGDSALYLCASSYGPGDEQYFGPGTRLTVT.

This chain connects TRBV28 to TRBJ1-6, with unresolved D. Germline assignment: CDR1 MDHEN and CDR2 SYDVKM. Trimming stripped 6 bases from V and 3 bases from J, with 9 bases between. The CDR3 sequence is 14 residues long. CDR3 residues: CASREEYYNSPLHF. CDR3 in DNA: TGTGCCAGCAGGGAGGAGTACTATAATTCACCCCTCCACTTT. Variable domain in full (rest from reference TRBV28 and TRBJ1-6): DVKVTQSSRYLVKRTGEKVFLECVQDMDHENMFWYRQDPGLGLRLIYFSYDVKMKEKGDIPEGYSVSREKKERFSLILESASTNQTSMYLCASREEYYNSPLHFGNGTRLTVT.

J is TRBJ2-7 and V is TRBV4-1; possibly TRBD1 for D (6 bases). This CDR3 comprises 15 residues. CDR1 and CDR2 from the germline V gene are MGHRA and YSYEKL. Trimming took off 0 bases at V and 3 bases at J, with 12 bases between the two ends. The CDR3 protein is CASSQDGQYIYEQYF. CDR3 DNA sequence: TGCGCCAGCAGCCAAGACGGACAGTATATCTACGAGCAGTACTTC.

The genes are TRBV7-9 and TRBJ1-1, with D possibly being TRBD1 (5 bases). V dropped 6 bases and J dropped 3 bases, with 11 bases sitting between them. CDR3 length: 13 amino acids. Per the germline V gene, CDR1 is SEHNR and CDR2 is FQNEAQ (reference sequence). The CDR3 loop reads CASRMSRDTEAFF. The CDR3 DNA sequence: TGTGCCAGCAGAATGTCCAGGGACACTGAAGCTTTCTTT.

The rearrangement joins TRBV11-3 to TRBJ1-1; D is possibly TRBD1 (6 bases). The germline gives CDR1 SGHNT, CDR2 YENEEA. The V gene lost 5 bases and the J gene lost 1 base, with 8 bases spanning the gap. CDR3 size: 13 residues. In DNA, the CDR3 is TGTGCCAGCAGCCAGGACAGGAACACTGAAGCTTTCTTT. As protein: CASSQDRNTEAFF.

V gene TRBV7-2 combines with J gene TRBJ1-3; 7 bases match TRBD1. Looked up from germline, CDR1 is SGHTA and CDR2 is FQGNSA. The CDR3 length is 14 residues. V trimming: 5 bases; J trimming: 4 bases; junction bases outside the gene matches: 5. The CDR3 sequence: CASSNRGAGNTIYF. The CDR3 DNA is TGTGCCAGCAGCAACAGGGGCGCGGGAAACACCATATATTTT.

The chain links TRBV3-1 (or the pseudogene TRBV3-2) to TRBJ1-4; D is possibly TRBD1 (6 bases). The CDR3 covers 14 residues. Germline V CDR1 and CDR2: LGHDT, YNNKEL (reference sequence). The ends were cut back, 6 bases at V and 3 bases at J, with 11 bases in the middle. The CDR3 bases are TGTGCCAGCAGACCGGGACATTCTAATGAAAAACTGTTTTTT. Its protein product is CASRPGHSNEKLFF.

The genes are TRBV12-3 or TRBV12-4 and TRBJ1-3; no clear D gene. The V and J ends lost 1 base and 8 bases respectively, with 9 bases between them. The CDR3 has 13 amino acids. The CDR3 DNA sequence: TGTGCCAGCAGTTTAGATGACACATACACCATATATTTT. It encodes CASSLDDTYTIYF.

This clone was counted a single time. The J gene is TRBJ2-7, the V gene TRBV12-3 or TRBV12-4, with no clear D. With 2 bases removed from V and 4 bases from J, the gap between germline ends came to 3 bases. This CDR3 has 11 amino acids. CDR3 in amino acids: CASSLIYEQYF. The CDR3 region has the DNA TGTGCCAGCAGTTTAATTTACGAGCAGTACTTC.

V usage is TRBV24-1 and J usage is TRBJ2-1; D perhaps matches TRBD1 (6 bases). V gave up 4 bases and J gave up 7 bases, with 19 bases separating them. The CDR3 has 16 residues. The germline V gene encodes CDR1 KGHDR and CDR2 SFDVKD. The CDR3 DNA reads as TGTGCCACCAGTGAGTCAGGGGTGGGCCCTGGGAATGAGCAGTTCTTC. As protein: CATSESGVGPGNEQFF.

This chain connects TRBV2 to TRBJ2-4; unclear D gene. Germline lookup yields CDR1 SNHLY and CDR2 FYNNEI. V was trimmed by 6 bases and J by 1 base, leaving 7 bases between them. The CDR3 extends over 13 amino acids. In nucleotides, the CDR3 is TGTGCCAGCAGGGGTTGGGCCAAAAACATTCAGTACTTC. This sequence encodes CASRGWAKNIQYF. The full variable domain, completed using reference TRBV2 and TRBJ2-4, is EPEVTQTPSHQVTQMGQEVILRCVPISNHLYFYWYRQILGQKVEFLVSFYNNEISEKSEIFDDQFSVERPDGSNFTLKIRSTKLEDSAMYFCASRGWAKNIQYFGAGTRLSVL.

This chain uses TRBV4-1 with TRBJ1-1; D is uncertain. Between the trimmed V and J ends, which lost 1 base and 7 bases, there was a span of 10 bases. In germline, CDR1 is MGHRA, CDR2 YSYEKL. This CDR3 region has 13 residues. The CDR3 region is CASSQARKDEAFF. The CDR3 nucleotides read TGCGCCAGCAGCCAAGCCCGAAAGGATGAAGCTTTCTTT.

This clone was detected once. V and J are TRBV6-1 and TRBJ1-2; no clear D. V was shortened by 3 bases and J by 6 bases, with 14 bases between the two germline ends. The germline CDR1 and CDR2 sequences are MNHNS and SASEGT. The CDR3 sequence is 14 residues long. As DNA, the CDR3 is TGTGCCAGCAGTGATTTAGAGGATTATCATGGCTACACCTTC. Protein product: CASSDLEDYHGYTF.

V gene TRBV27 combines with J gene TRBJ1-5; possible D gene TRBD1, 6 bases. Trimming stripped 6 bases from V and 6 bases from J, with 9 bases between. Germline CDR1 and CDR2: MNHEY and SMNVEV (reference sequence). The CDR3 loop spans 12 amino acids. CDR3 DNA sequence: TGTGCCAGCAGGCAGGGGAGTCAGCCCCAGCATTTT. Its protein product is CASRQGSQPQHF.

The chain recombines TRBV6-9 with TRBJ1-6; TRBD1 agrees at 10 bases. The CDR3 totals 18 residues. The V gene end was trimmed by 4 bases and the J gene end by 0 bases; junction bases not matched to a gene: 6. Germline CDR1 reads MNHGY; CDR2 reads SVAAGI. The CDR3 coding sequence is TGTGCCAGCAGTTTTCCCGGGACAGGGGACTCCTATAATTCACCCCTCCACTTT. It encodes CASSFPGTGDSYNSPLHF.

The chain is built from TRBV5-1 and TRBJ2-3; D ambiguous. V was cut by 0 bases and J by 4 bases, with 6 bases left in between. The germline V gene encodes CDR1 SGHRS and CDR2 YFSETQ. This CDR3 region has 13 residues. The CDR3 bases are TGCGCCAGCAGCTTGGGGGCTTCAGATACGCAGTATTTT. Translated, it gives CASSLGASDTQYF.

The chain has TRBV7-2 and TRBJ2-3, with D unclear. The CDR3 extends over 11 amino acids. V was cut by 5 bases and J by 6 bases, with 6 bases left in between. Per germline, CDR1 SGHTA and CDR2 FQGNSA. For the CDR3, the DNA is TGTGCCAGCAGCCCAAAGGATACGCAGTATTTT. Translated, it gives CASSPKDTQYF.

The chain's CDR3 is CASSQDAGSGGSITDTQYF. The CDR3 region has the DNA TGCGCCAGCAGCCAAGATGCCGGTAGCGGGGGGAGCATAACAGATACGCAGTATTTT. The J gene is TRBJ2-3, the V gene TRBV4-3, with 10 bases lining up with TRBD2. CDR3 length: 19 residues. Germline CDR1 reads LGHNA; CDR2 reads YSLEER. V lost 0 bases to trimming and J lost 3 bases; unmatched junction nucleotides: 12.

The rearrangement joins TRBV13 to TRBJ2-3; D not certain. V was pared by 5 bases and J by 2 bases, with 17 bases between. Germline CDR1 is PRHDT and CDR2 is FYEKMQ (reference sequence). This CDR3 has 16 amino acids. The CDR3 is CASSRAVERNTDTQYF. The CDR3 DNA follows: TGTGCCAGCAGCCGCGCAGTCGAGCGAAACACAGATACGCAGTATTTT.

In the case of this clone: A read error may be the cause here, since a much bigger clone is one base away. The chain carries TRBV7-2 and TRBJ1-2; 7 bases match TRBD1. The V segment lost 5 bases and the J segment 4 bases; nucleotides outside the gene matches: 1. This CDR3 is built from 12 residues. Germline CDR1 is SGHTA and CDR2 is FQGNSA. Here the CDR3 reads CASSGDSYGYTF. The CDR3 DNA follows: TGTGCCAGCAGCGGGGACAGCTATGGCTACACCTTC.

The chain joins TRBV11-2 to TRBJ2-7; D uncertain. The CDR3 has 11 residues. With 1 base removed from V and 4 bases from J, the gap between germline ends came to 2 bases. Germline lookup yields CDR1 SGHAT and CDR2 FQNNGV. CDR3 DNA sequence: TGTGCCAGCAGCTTAGCTTACGAGCAGTACTTC. It specifies CASSLAYEQYF.

The V and J genes are TRBV12-3 or TRBV12-4 and TRBJ1-3; D is undetermined. The CDR3 has 13 amino acids. Trimming took off 3 bases at V and 0 bases at J, with 3 bases between the two ends. CDR3 sequence (DNA): TGTGCCAGCAGTTTCTACTCTGGAAACACCATATATTTT. Encoded protein: CASSFYSGNTIYF.

The chain couples TRBV19 to TRBJ1-2; D unclear. This CDR3 is 15 amino acids long. V was shortened by 3 bases and J by 1 base, with 12 bases between the two germline ends. Germline V gene data show CDR1 as LNHDA and CDR2 as SQIVND (reference sequence). CDR3 nucleotide sequence: TGTGCCAGTAGTATCGCGCTTGGGAATAACTATGGCTACACCTTC. Its translation: CASSIALGNNYGYTF.

This chain connects TRBV28 to TRBJ1-5; a weak D match, TRBD1 (6 bases). From germline, CDR1 is MDHEN and CDR2 SYDVKM. The length of the CDR3 is 14 residues. Between the trimmed V and J ends, which lost 6 bases and 7 bases, there was a span of 16 bases. CDR3 sequence (DNA): TGTGCCAGCAGACTCGGCAGGGGAGGGCAGCCCCAGCATTTT. Translating gives CASRLGRGGQPQHF.